This record looks at one T cell receptor beta chain sequence and its context. What it binds is not known. V lost 5 bases to trimming and J lost 0 bases; unmatched junction nucleotides: 4. CDR3 length: 15 amino acids. CDR1 SNHLY and CDR2 FYNNEI come from the germline V gene. The data are from a study of cytomegalovirus exposure and HLA in healthy donors. Study-wide background: In a later analysis, the 90 to 150 validation repertoires were reported to have used the same platform as the roughly 670 first-cohort repertoires. Points from the study as a whole: According to a later analysis, TCR clusters from the first cohort tended to co-occur in the approximately 130 validation repertoires. There were around 160 TCR beta chains listed as cytomegalovirus-associated.

Produced via immunoSEQ multiplex PCR; TCRdb's table is partial and in-frame only. There are a few hundred thousand clones in the sample; around 90% occur only once, and around 0.96% lies in the top ten. Separate from the approximately 670-subject first cohort was the approximately 130-subject validation cohort, to which the donors belonged. The clonotype was recovered from a man in his thirties or forties in good health and CMV-seronegative. The specimen was PBMCs. The gene calls are TRBV2 and TRBJ1-5; 7 positions agree with TRBD1. The CDR3 region is CASSRDSYSNQPQHF. The CDR3 region has the DNA TGTGCCAGCAGTAGGGACAGTTATAGCAATCAGCCCCAGCATTTT.